Below are 23 T cell receptor beta chains sequenced from a single sample in a study of CD8 T cells in Susac syndrome. Random hexamers primed reverse transcription of about 0.5 to 1 ug RNA. TCRdb used MiXCR to reprocess the immunoSEQ multiplex PCR reads, holding one entry per CDR3 protein. The sample has roughly 120,000 distinct CDR3 sequences, just under 95% seen once. Sequenced sample: CD4+ T cells from PBMCs. The origin of the receptors is a human donor with multiple sclerosis.

The chain carries TRBV7-3 and TRBJ2-5; 7 bases fit TRBD2. The CDR3 has 14 residues. V was clipped by 5 bases and J by 5 bases; unmatched bases: 8. Germline V gene sequence: CDR1 SGHTA, CDR2 FQGTGA. The chain's CDR3 is CASSPRDYAETQYF. CDR3 sequence (DNA): TGTGCCAGCAGCCCGCGGGACTACGCCGAGACCCAGTACTTC.

The gene calls are TRBV28 and TRBJ2-7; 7 bases agree with TRBD2. CDR3 length: 13 residues. Looked up from germline, CDR1 is MDHEN and CDR2 is SYDVKM. V trimming: 5 bases; J trimming: 4 bases; junction bases outside the gene matches: 5. As DNA, the CDR3 is TGTGCCAGCAGTCTCCCACTAGCGTACGAGCAGTACTTC. Its protein product is CASSLPLAYEQYF.

The gene calls are TRBV29-1 and TRBJ1-2; 9 bases match TRBD1. After removal of 6 bases from V and 4 bases from J, the junction contained 9 bases not matched to a gene. Germline CDR1 reads SQVTM; CDR2 reads ANQGSEA. The length of the CDR3 is 14 residues. CDR3 protein: CSVVVDRGSYGYTF. The CDR3, as DNA: TGCAGCGTCGTAGTGGACAGGGGTTCCTATGGCTACACCTTC.

The chain combines TRBV5-1 with TRBJ1-4; the D is unclear. Per germline, CDR1 SGHRS and CDR2 YFSETQ. Trimming stripped 1 base from V and 6 bases from J, with 10 bases between. This CDR3 is 14 amino acids long. CDR3 sequence: CASSLTGIDEKLFF. In nucleotides, the CDR3 is TGCGCCAGCAGCTTGACGGGAATAGATGAAAAACTGTTTTTT.

The genes are TRBV29-1 and TRBJ1-2; 12 nucleotides line up with TRBD1. The germline gives CDR1 SQVTM, CDR2 ANQGSEA. V was clipped by 6 bases and J by 7 bases; unmatched bases: 9. This CDR3 region has 14 residues. The CDR3 reads CSVGPGQGAGGYTF. DNA of the CDR3: TGCAGCGTCGGCCCGGGACAGGGGGCGGGTGGCTACACCTTC.

The chain has TRBV30 and TRBJ2-3; 7 positions agree with TRBD2. CDR1 and CDR2 from the germline V gene are GTSNPN and SVGIG (reference sequence). V was pared by 1 base and J by 4 bases, with 2 bases of the junction left unmatched. The CDR3 is made up of 13 amino acids. CDR3 nucleotides: TGTGCCTGGAGTGCTAGCGGCCCAGATACGCAGTATTTT. Translating gives CAWSASGPDTQYF.

The chain has TRBV20-1 and TRBJ1-6; D is ambiguous. Germline CDR1 is DFQATT and CDR2 is SNEGSKA (reference sequence). This CDR3 spans 14 amino acids. V was pared by 1 base and J by 9 bases, with 13 bases between. This CDR3 is CSARAGGVGSPLHF. The CDR3 DNA reads as TGCAGTGCTAGAGCGGGCGGGGTGGGTTCACCCCTCCACTTT.

The gene calls are TRBV7-3 and TRBJ1-1; weak D call: TRBD1 (6 bases). The CDR3 spans 14 residues. The germline V and J ends were trimmed by 0 bases and 5 bases, with 10 bases remaining between them. The germline V gene has CDR1 SGHTA and CDR2 FQGTGA. Here the CDR3 reads CASSLTGGITEAFF. The CDR3 nucleotides read TGTGCCAGCAGCTTAACAGGGGGGATAACTGAAGCTTTCTTT.

This chain uses TRBV18 with TRBJ1-1; 7 nucleotides match TRBD1. Germline V gives CDR1 KGHSH, CDR2 LQKENI. Trimming removed 4 bases from V and 7 bases from J; junction bases left unmatched: 6. The length of the CDR3 is 13 residues. CDR3 nucleotide sequence: TGTGCCAGCTCACTACAGGGGTTACTTGAAGCTTTCTTT. This encodes CASSLQGLLEAFF.

V gene TRBV30 combines with J gene TRBJ2-7; no firm D call. Trimming left V 3 bases short and J 3 bases short, with 6 bases between. The CDR3 has 11 residues. Germline values: CDR1 GTSNPN, CDR2 SVGIG (reference sequence). DNA of the CDR3: TGTGCCTGGAGCGAGATCTACGAGCAGTACTTC. It codes for CAWSEIYEQYF.

V gene TRBV30 combines with J gene TRBJ2-3, with TRBD1 identical over 10 bases. Germline V gene lookup returns CDR1 GTSNPN and CDR2 SVGIG (reference sequence). J was trimmed by 6 bases and V by 1 base; bases with no gene match: 7. This CDR3 is built from 15 residues. The CDR3: CAWSGTGGSADTQYF. The DNA for the CDR3 is TGTGCCTGGAGTGGGACAGGGGGATCGGCTGATACGCAGTATTTT.

The chain combines TRBV6-5 with TRBJ2-7; TRBD1 or TRBD2 may be the D gene (5 bases each). This CDR3 spans 15 amino acids. Looked up from germline, CDR1 is MNHEY and CDR2 is SVGAGI. The V gene lost 2 bases and the J gene lost 2 bases, with 13 bases spanning the gap. CDR3: CASSYEGTLAYEQYF. CDR3 in DNA: TGTGCCAGCAGTTACGAAGGGACCCTAGCCTACGAGCAGTACTTC.

This chain links TRBV20-1 with TRBJ1-1; 7 bases fit TRBD1. This CDR3 has 13 amino acids. V trimming: 5 bases; J trimming: 0 bases; junction bases outside the gene matches: 3. Germline CDR1 reads DFQATT; CDR2 reads SNEGSKA (reference sequence). As DNA, the CDR3 is TGCAGTGCTCCGGGACAGTTGAACACTGAAGCTTTCTTT. Translation gives CSAPGQLNTEAFF.

This clonotype occurred a few times. J is TRBJ1-1 and V is TRBV18, with 11 bases identical to TRBD1. This CDR3 spans 14 amino acids. Germline V lookup: CDR1 KGHSH, CDR2 LQKENI. V lost 2 bases, J lost 5 bases, and 1 base stayed unmatched. CDR3 nucleotide sequence: TGTGCCAGCTCACCAGGGACAGGGGGGACTGAAGCTTTCTTT. This translates into CASSPGTGGTEAFF.

This sequence joins TRBV4-2 and TRBJ2-5; 11 nucleotides line up with TRBD2. From germline, CDR1 is LGHNA and CDR2 YNFKEQ. The CDR3 runs 14 residues. Trimming took 2 bases from V and 7 from J; bases not matched to a gene: 3. CDR3: CASSQLAGGRTQYF. The CDR3 DNA is TGTGCCAGCAGCCAATTAGCGGGGGGGCGGACCCAGTACTTC.

The CDR3 coding sequence is TGTGCCAGCAGCTTAACGGGGGACAGGGATGAAAAACTGTTTTTT. Translating gives CASSLTGDRDEKLFF. This sequence joins TRBV7-3 and TRBJ1-4; 9 nucleotides align to TRBD1. V shed 0 bases and J 6 bases; nucleotides not matched to a gene: 2. This CDR3 is 15 amino acids long. Germline V gene lookup returns CDR1 SGHTA and CDR2 FQGTGA.

The V and J genes are TRBV7-3 and TRBJ1-1; no definite D call. CDR3 length: 14 amino acids. Trimming removed 1 base at V and 0 bases at J, with 6 bases between. Looked up from germline, CDR1 is SGHTA and CDR2 is FQGTGA. The CDR3 nucleotides read TGTGCCAGCAGCTTAAACAGCATGAACACTGAAGCTTTCTTT. Its protein is CASSLNSMNTEAFF.

V and J are TRBV5-1 and TRBJ2-7; TRBD2 agrees at 8 bases. Germline assignment: CDR1 SGHRS and CDR2 YFSETQ. The CDR3 covers 15 residues. Trimming removed 4 bases from V and 1 base from J; junction bases left unmatched: 7. CDR3 DNA sequence: TGCGCCAGCAGCCGGGGGGGGTTCGGGTCCTACGAGCAGTACTTC. This codes for CASSRGGFGSYEQYF.

The J gene is TRBJ2-7, the V gene TRBV7-2; unclear D gene. The V and J ends lost 0 bases and 2 bases respectively, with 5 bases between them. CDR1 is SGHTA and CDR2 is FQGNSA in the germline V gene. CDR3 size: 13 residues. The CDR3 reads CASSLAQTYEQYF. The CDR3 DNA reads TGTGCCAGCAGCTTAGCGCAGACCTACGAGCAGTACTTC.

This chain connects TRBV15 to TRBJ1-4; 9 bases match TRBD1. Trimming at V came to 2 bases and at J to 8 bases, leaving 9 bases not matched to a gene. The germline V gene has CDR1 LNHNV and CDR2 YYDKDF (reference sequence). The CDR3 covers 16 residues. CDR3 sequence reads: CATSRRGQGPGEKLFF. CDR3 bases: TGTGCCACCAGCAGAAGAGGACAGGGGCCAGGGGAAAAACTGTTTTTT.

The rearrangement links TRBV15 to TRBJ1-4, with 8 bases identical to TRBD1. Germline CDR1 LNHNV, CDR2 YYDKDF (reference sequence). The CDR3 totals 16 residues. J gave up 9 bases and V 0 bases, and 9 bases lay outside the gene matches. CDR3 in amino acids: CATSRDKGAGGKKLFF. CDR3 sequence (DNA): TGTGCCACCAGCAGAGATAAAGGAGCAGGGGGCAAAAAACTGTTTTTT.

V and J are TRBV6-6 and TRBJ2-7; the match to TRBD1 covers 9 bases. This CDR3 contains 14 residues. Germline V gene lookup returns CDR1 MNHNY and CDR2 SVGAGI (reference sequence). J was trimmed by 5 bases and V by 2 bases; bases with no gene match: 4. In DNA, the CDR3 is TGTGCCAGCAGTTACCGGGACAGGGTCAACGAGCAGTACTTC. Amino acids: CASSYRDRVNEQYF.

V gene TRBV29-1 combines with J gene TRBJ1-4; 10 positions agree with TRBD1. The V gene's germline CDR1 is SQVTM and CDR2 ANQGSEA. This CDR3 has 13 amino acids. V gave up 5 bases and J gave up 5 bases; unmatched junction bases: 2. The CDR3 DNA sequence: TGCAGCGTTACGGACAGGGGGAATGAAAAACTGTTTTTT. This gives the protein CSVTDRGNEKLFF. The whole variable domain, filled in from reference TRBV29-1 and TRBJ1-4, reads SAVISQKPSRDICQRGTSLTIQCQVDSQVTMMFWYRQQPGQSLTLIATANQGSEATYESGFVIDKFPISRPNLTFSTLTVSNMSPEDSSIYLCSVTDRGNEKLFFGSGTQLSVL.